This entry describes one T cell receptor (beta chain). This specimen belongs to a study of blood T cell repertoires in COVID-19. Study overall: T cells, B-cell-depleted T cells, or PBMCs provided the cDNA or gDNA that served as material.

Measured with immunoSEQ multiplex PCR; TCRdb has only the in-frame clones, and not every one. This sample has 250,000 or so clones, with around 81% found just once. Germline CDR1 and CDR2: MNHEY and SVGAGI. The CDR3 contains 15 residues. Trimming took 4 bases from V and 7 from J; bases not matched to a gene: 9. Clinical history reported by participants formed the basis on which cohorts were assigned. Cohort 3 donors were reported recovered after two negative PCRs, clearance, or symptom resolution. The TCR comes from a man aged 50 to 60 who had recovered from COVID-19. The sample taken for sequencing was PBMCs or T cells enriched from blood (not recorded which). The chain recombines TRBV6-5 with TRBJ2-1, with 8 nucleotides matching TRBD2. CDR3 loop: CASSSTSGRLNEQFF. CDR3 nucleotide sequence: TGTGCCAGCAGTTCTACTAGCGGCCGATTAAATGAGCAGTTCTTC.